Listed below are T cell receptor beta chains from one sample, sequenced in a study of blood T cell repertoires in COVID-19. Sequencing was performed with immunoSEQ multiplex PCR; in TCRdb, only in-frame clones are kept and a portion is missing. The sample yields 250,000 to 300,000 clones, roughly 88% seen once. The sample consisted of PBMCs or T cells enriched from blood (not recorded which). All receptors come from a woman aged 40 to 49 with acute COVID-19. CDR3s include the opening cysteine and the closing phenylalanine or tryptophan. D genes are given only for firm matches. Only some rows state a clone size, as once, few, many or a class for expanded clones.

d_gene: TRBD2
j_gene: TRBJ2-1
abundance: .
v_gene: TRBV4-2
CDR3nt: TGTGCCAGCAGCCAAGGTAAAGCGGGAGGTCGGGGGTACAATGAGCAGTTCTTC
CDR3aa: CASSQGKAGGRGYNEQFF

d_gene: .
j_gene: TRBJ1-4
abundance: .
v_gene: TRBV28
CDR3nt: TGTGCCAGCAGTTTCCCCCTCGGGACACCAAATGAAAAACTGTTTTTT
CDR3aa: CASSFPLGTPNEKLFF

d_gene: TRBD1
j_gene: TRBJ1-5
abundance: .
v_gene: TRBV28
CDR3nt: TGTGCCAGCAAAACTACAGGGGGCAAGCCCCAGCATTTT
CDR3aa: CASKTTGGKPQHF

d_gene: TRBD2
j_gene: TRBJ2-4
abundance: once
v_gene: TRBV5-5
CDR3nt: TGTGCCAGCAGCTTGGAATATCCTAGCGGGGGTATAATAGCCAAAAACATTCAGTACTTC
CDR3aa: CASSLEYPSGGIIAKNIQYF

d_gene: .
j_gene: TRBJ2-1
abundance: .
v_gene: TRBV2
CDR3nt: TGTGCCAGAAATAACGTTCGGGGGAACTCAATCTACAATGAGCAGTTCTTC
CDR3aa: CARNNVRGNSIYNEQFF

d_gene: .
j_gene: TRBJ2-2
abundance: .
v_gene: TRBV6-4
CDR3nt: TGTGCCAGCAGTGCGGACACCGGGGAGCTGTTTTTT
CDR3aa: CASSADTGELFF

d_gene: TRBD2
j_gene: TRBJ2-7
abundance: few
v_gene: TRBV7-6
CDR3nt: TGTGCCAGCAGCTTGGAAGCGGGGGGGACCTACGAGCAGTACTTC
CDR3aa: CASSLEAGGTYEQYF

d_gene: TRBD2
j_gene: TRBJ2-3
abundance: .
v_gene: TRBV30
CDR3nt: TGTGCCTGGGGTAGCGGGTCGAGCACAGATACGCAGTATTTT
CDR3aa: CAWGSGSSTDTQYF

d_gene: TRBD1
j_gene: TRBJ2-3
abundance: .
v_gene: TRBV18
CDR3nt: TGTGCCAGCTCACCAGGACAGGGTGGGACAGATACGCAGTATTTT
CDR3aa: CASSPGQGGTDTQYF

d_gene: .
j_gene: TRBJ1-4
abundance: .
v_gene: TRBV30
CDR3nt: TGTGCCTGCGGCTCGGGGAGAGGTGAAAAACTGTTTTTT
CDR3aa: CACGSGRGEKLFF

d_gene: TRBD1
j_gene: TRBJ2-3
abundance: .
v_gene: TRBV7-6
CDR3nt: TGTGCCAGCAGCATCACCGGGACAGGGGGCACAGATACGCAGTATTTT
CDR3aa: CASSITGTGGTDTQYF

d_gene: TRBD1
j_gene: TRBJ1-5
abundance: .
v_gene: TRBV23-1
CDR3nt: TGCGCCAGCAGTCAAGGGACAGGGGTCCCAAGGGGCAATCAGCCCCAGCATTTT
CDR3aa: CASSQGTGVPRGNQPQHF

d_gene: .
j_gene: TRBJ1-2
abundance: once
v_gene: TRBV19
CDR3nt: TGTGCCAGTATTTCTCGACAGGTATCTAACTATGGCTACACCTTC
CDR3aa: CASISRQVSNYGYTF

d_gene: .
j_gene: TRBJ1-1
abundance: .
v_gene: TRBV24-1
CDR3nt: TGTGCCACCAGTGATTCGACAGCAACTGAAGCTTTCTTT
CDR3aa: CATSDSTATEAFF

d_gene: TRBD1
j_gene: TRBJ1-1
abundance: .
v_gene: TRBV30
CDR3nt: TGTGCCTGGACCGGGGGCAGGGGGTTCGTTGGGAACACTGAAGCTTTCTTT
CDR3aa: CAWTGGRGFVGNTEAFF

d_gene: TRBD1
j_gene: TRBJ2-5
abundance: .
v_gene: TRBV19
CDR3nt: TGTGCCAGTAGGGGGACAGACCAAGAGACCCAGTACTTC
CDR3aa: CASRGTDQETQYF

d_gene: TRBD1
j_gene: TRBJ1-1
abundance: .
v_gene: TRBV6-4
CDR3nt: TGTGCCAGGTCCCGGGACAGGGACCAACAAGCTTTCTTT
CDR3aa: CARSRDRDQQAFF

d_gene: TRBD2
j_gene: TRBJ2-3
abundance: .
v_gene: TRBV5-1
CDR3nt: TGCGCCAGCAGCTCGCGGACTAGCGGGTATACAGACTTCCCCGATACGCAGTATTTT
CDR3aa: CASSSRTSGYTDFPDTQYF

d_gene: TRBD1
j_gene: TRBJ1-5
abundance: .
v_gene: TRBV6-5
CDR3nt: TGTGCCAGCAGTTTGGGACAGGGGGTTAGCAATCAGCCCCAGCATTTT
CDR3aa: CASSLGQGVSNQPQHF

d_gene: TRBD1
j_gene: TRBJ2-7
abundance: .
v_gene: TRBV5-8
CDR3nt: TGTGCCAGCAGCTTATTGGACAGGGACCCCTACGAGCAGTACTTC
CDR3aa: CASSLLDRDPYEQYF

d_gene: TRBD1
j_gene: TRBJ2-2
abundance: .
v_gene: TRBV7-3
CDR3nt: TGTGCCAGCAGCCCCGCAGGGGGCGTCGGGGAGCTGTTTTTT
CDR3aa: CASSPAGGVGELFF

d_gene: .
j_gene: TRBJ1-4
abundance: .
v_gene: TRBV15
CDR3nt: TGTGCCACCAGCAGAGAAGGAGACAGTTCCGAAAAACTGTTTTTT
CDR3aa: CATSREGDSSEKLFF

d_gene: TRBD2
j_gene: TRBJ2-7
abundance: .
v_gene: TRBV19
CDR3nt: TGTGCCAGTAGTACGCAAGCGGGACCCAACTACGAGCAGTACTTC
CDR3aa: CASSTQAGPNYEQYF

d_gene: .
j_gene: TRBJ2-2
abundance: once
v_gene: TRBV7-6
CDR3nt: TGTGCCAGCAGGTACCCCAGGCACGGTCACACCGGGGAGCTGTTTTTT
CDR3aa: CASRYPRHGHTGELFF

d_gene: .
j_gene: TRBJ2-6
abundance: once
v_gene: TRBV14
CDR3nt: TGTGCCAGCAGCCGATACGCAGGAGGGTTGAGCTCTGGGGCCAACGTCCTGACTTTC
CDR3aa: CASSRYAGGLSSGANVLTF

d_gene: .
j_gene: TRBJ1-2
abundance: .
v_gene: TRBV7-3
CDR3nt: TGTGCCAGCAGCTCCGCGGGGGCAGGGGTGGTTGGCTACACCTTC
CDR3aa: CASSSAGAGVVGYTF